The 28 T cell receptor beta chains below all came from one sample that was sequenced in a study of cytomegalovirus exposure and HLA in healthy donors. PCR primers comprised 60 Vbeta and 13 Jbeta primers. The method was immunoSEQ multiplex PCR; TCRdb's version includes in-frame clones alone and lacks a portion of them. Found here are over 150,000 clones, 80% to 90% of them singletons; the top ten hold around 7.7%. Sequencing used PBMCs. The receptors were gathered from a woman aged 25 to 39 in good health and CMV-seropositive.

The chain carries TRBV10-2 and TRBJ2-5; D is possibly TRBD1 (6 bases). Germline-derived CDR1 and CDR2 are WSHSY and SAAADI. This CDR3 region has 14 residues. Trimming stripped 6 bases from V and 7 bases from J, with 18 bases between. The CDR3 reads CASSLIGGKTTQYF. The CDR3 DNA sequence: TGCGCCAGCAGCCTTATAGGGGGAAAGACGACCCAGTACTTC.

The V call is TRBV10-2, the J call TRBJ2-5, with a tentative D call TRBD2 (6 bases). Trimming removed 6 bases at V and 4 bases at J, with 15 bases between. The CDR3 extends over 14 amino acids. CDR1 is WSHSY, CDR2 SAAADI, per germline. For the CDR3, the DNA is TGCGCCAGCAGACCCTTGCGGGGACGAGAGACCCAGTACTTC. Amino acid sequence: CASRPLRGRETQYF.

The chain uses TRBV4-1 and TRBJ1-3; no definite D call. The CDR3 extends over 17 amino acids. V was shortened by 1 base and J by 4 bases, with 17 bases between the two germline ends. Germline lookup yields CDR1 MGHRA and CDR2 YSYEKL. CDR3 coding DNA: TGCGCCAGCAGCCAAGTAAGTCAGGCAGTACGGGGAAACACCATATATTTT. As protein: CASSQVSQAVRGNTIYF.

This sequence joins TRBV5-5 and TRBJ1-6, with a possible D match to TRBD1 (5 bases). The CDR3 consists of 13 residues. Trimming took off 2 bases at V and 10 bases at J, with 10 bases between the two ends. CDR1 and CDR2 (germline): SGHKS, YYEKEE (reference sequence). The DNA for the CDR3 is TGTGCCAGCAGCTTTAGCCAGGGATCACCCCTCCACTTT. It is translated as CASSFSQGSPLHF.

This clone was seen a handful of times. The V and J genes are TRBV2 and TRBJ1-4; D not certain. The CDR3 runs 14 residues. V was clipped by 5 bases and J by 5 bases, with 12 bases between them. Germline V gene lookup returns CDR1 SNHLY and CDR2 FYNNEI. CDR3 DNA: TGTGCCAGCAGTTTGAACAGCCGGAATGAAAAACTGTTTTTT. Translation: CASSLNSRNEKLFF.

The CDR3 sequence is CASSLTERAYNSPLHF. CDR3 nucleotides: TGTGCCAGCAGTTTAACCGAACGGGCCTATAATTCACCCCTCCACTTT. The V and J genes are TRBV27 and TRBJ1-6; D gene ambiguous. In germline, CDR1 is MNHEY, CDR2 SMNVEV (reference sequence). V lost 2 bases and J lost 2, with 10 bases in between. This CDR3 comprises 16 residues.

The chain recombines TRBV7-2 with TRBJ2-5; tentatively, D is TRBD1 (6 bases). The DNA end is a closer match to TRBJ2-7, so the J assignment may be wrong. CDR1 and CDR2 from the germline V gene are SGHTA and FQGNSA. This CDR3 has 13 amino acids. The CDR3 DNA is TGTGCCAGCAGCCCCCTAGGGGGTTACGAGCAGTACTTC. It encodes CASSPLGGYEQYF.

The genes are TRBV7-2 and TRBJ1-1; TRBD1 agrees at 7 bases. The junction had 9 bases not matched to a gene; V was cut back by 4 bases and J by 10 bases. The CDR3 runs to 13 residues. Per the germline V gene, CDR1 is SGHTA and CDR2 is FQGNSA. The CDR3 spells CASSSRQGRVAFF. CDR3 bases: TGTGCCAGCAGCTCACGACAGGGCAGGGTAGCTTTCTTT.

The chain links TRBV18 to TRBJ1-1, with D perhaps TRBD1 (6 bases). The V end lost 6 bases, the J end lost 0 bases, and 17 bases lay between the germline ends. CDR1 and CDR2 from the germline V gene are KGHSH and LQKENI. This CDR3 is 16 amino acids long. CDR3 in DNA: TGTGCCAGCTCGCAATCCAGGGGAAGCATGAACACTGAAGCTTTCTTT. Translating gives CASSQSRGSMNTEAFF.

This clone was observed a few times. The J gene is TRBJ2-6, the V gene TRBV6-4; the match to TRBD1 covers 7 bases. Losses at the gene ends were 0 bases for V and 1 base for J; bases not matched to a gene: 3. The CDR3 is made up of 17 amino acids. Germline-derived CDR1 and CDR2 are MRHNA and SNTAGT. The CDR3 DNA is TGTGCCAGCAGTGACTCACCGACAGGGTCTGGGGCCAACGTCCTGACTTTC. Amino acid sequence: CASSDSPTGSGANVLTF.

This chain uses TRBV7-6 with TRBJ1-5, with 8 bases that match TRBD1. Per germline, CDR1 SGHVS and CDR2 FNYEAQ. The CDR3 sequence is 15 residues long. Losses at the gene ends were 5 bases for V and 1 base for J; bases not matched to a gene: 4. The CDR3, as DNA: TGTGCCAGCAGCCCACAGGGGGGAAGCAATCAGCCCCAGCATTTT. Protein sequence: CASSPQGGSNQPQHF.

This clone was observed a handful of times. The J gene is TRBJ1-1, the V gene TRBV4-1; D is uncertain. CDR1 MGHRA and CDR2 YSYEKL come from the germline V gene. The CDR3 is 16 residues long. Trimming cost V 0 bases and J 0 bases, with 11 bases left between them. CDR3 sequence (DNA): TGCGCCAGCAGCCAAGATGGAGAGGGCCTGAACACTGAAGCTTTCTTT. Translation gives CASSQDGEGLNTEAFF.

The chain has TRBV5-4 and TRBJ2-3; possible D gene TRBD2, 6 bases. CDR1 and CDR2 (germline): SGHNT, YYREEE (reference sequence). The length of the CDR3 is 13 residues. V lost 3 bases to trimming and J lost 4 bases, with 9 bases between them. CDR3 region: CASSSQRADTQYF. CDR3 nucleotides: TGTGCCAGCAGCTCTCAGCGGGCAGATACGCAGTATTTT. Based on the CDR3 plus reference TRBV5-4 and TRBJ2-3, the full variable domain is ETGVTQSPTHLIKTRGQQVTLRCSSQSGHNTVSWYQQALGQGPQFIFQYYREEENGRGNFPPRFSGLQFPNYSSELNVNALELDDSALYLCASSSQRADTQYFGPGTRLTVL.

The chain couples TRBV7-8 to TRBJ1-5; D not certain. This CDR3 region has 14 residues. Trimming left V 5 bases short and J 2 bases short, with 10 bases between. Per germline, CDR1 SGHVS and CDR2 FQNEAQ. The CDR3 DNA sequence: TGTGCCAGCAGCCCTAGTGGAGGCAATCAGCCCCAGCATTTT. Its translation: CASSPSGGNQPQHF.

The chain couples TRBV18 to TRBJ1-2; 8 nucleotides match TRBD1. The CDR3 is made up of 16 amino acids. CDR1 is KGHSH and CDR2 is LQKENI in the germline V gene. V lost 2 bases and J lost 4; bases outside the gene matches: 9. CDR3 coding DNA: TGTGCCAGCTCACCAGGGACAGGACCGGTAGGCTATGGCTACACCTTC. Amino acid sequence: CASSPGTGPVGYGYTF.

This clone is large by share. V is TRBV7-3 and J is TRBJ2-1, with a possible D match to TRBD2 (5 bases). The CDR3 is 16 residues long. V was shortened by 5 bases and J by 5 bases, with 19 bases between the two germline ends. Germline V lookup: CDR1 SGHTA, CDR2 FQGTGA. This CDR3 is CASSRLAIATDNEQFF. DNA for the CDR3: TGTGCCAGCAGCCGACTCGCGATAGCGACCGACAATGAGCAGTTCTTC.

This chain joins TRBV7-9 and TRBJ1-2; 8 nucleotides match TRBD1. With 3 bases clipped from V and 3 bases from J, the junction kept 3 bases outside the gene matches. The CDR3 has 14 amino acids. Looked up from germline, CDR1 is SEHNR and CDR2 is FQNEAQ (reference sequence). The DNA for the CDR3 is TGTGCCAGCAGCTTGCGACAGGGGTACTATGGCTACACCTTC. This sequence encodes CASSLRQGYYGYTF.

This chain uses TRBV6-1 with TRBJ2-3; 9 nucleotides line up with TRBD2. Germline values: CDR1 MNHNS, CDR2 SASEGT. V shed 8 bases and J 2 bases; nucleotides not matched to a gene: 5. This CDR3 comprises 14 residues. The CDR3 region is CASVAGGDTDTQYF. CDR3 nucleotides: TGTGCCAGCGTGGCGGGGGGGGACACAGATACGCAGTATTTT.

This clone was counted only a few times. This chain joins TRBV7-3 and TRBJ2-5; D unresolved. CDR3 size: 13 residues. The germline V and J ends were trimmed by 0 bases and 5 bases, with 7 bases remaining between them. Germline CDR1 reads SGHTA; CDR2 reads FQGTGA. The CDR3 coding sequence is TGTGCCAGCAGCTTAACCCAGAGGGAGACCCAGTACTTC. Protein: CASSLTQRETQYF.

The genes are TRBV14 and TRBJ1-2, with 9 bases that match TRBD1. Germline values: CDR1 SGHDN, CDR2 FVKESK. The CDR3 loop spans 15 amino acids. J gave up 5 bases and V 2 bases, and 6 bases lay outside the gene matches. CDR3 sequence (DNA): TGTGCCAGCAGCCAACCCGGGACAGGGCTGTATGGCTACACCTTC. It is translated as CASSQPGTGLYGYTF. Variable domain in full (rest from reference TRBV14 and TRBJ1-2): EAGVTQFPSHSVIEKGQTVTLRCDPISGHDNLYWYRRVMGKEIKFLLHFVKESKQDESGMPNNRFLAERTGGTYSTLKVQPAELEDSGVYFCASSQPGTGLYGYTFGSGTRLTVV.

In this sample, this clone turned up once. This chain joins TRBV11-2 and TRBJ1-5; D is uncertain. Trimming stripped 1 base from V and 2 bases from J, with 6 bases between. The CDR3 covers 14 residues. Germline CDR1 SGHAT, CDR2 FQNNGV. The CDR3 DNA reads as TGTGCCAGCAGCTTAGGTTGGCGCAATCAGCCCCAGCATTTT. Its protein is CASSLGWRNQPQHF.

This chain links TRBV11-2 with TRBJ2-5; TRBD2 matches at 14 bases. The end of the DNA aligns better with TRBJ2-7, so the J call may be wrong. The CDR3 has 18 residues. Germline V gives CDR1 SGHAT, CDR2 FQNNGV. CDR3 nucleotides: TGTGCCAGCAGCCCTGGACTAGCGGGGGGCCATAGAACCTACGAGCAGTACTTC. It is translated as CASSPGLAGGHRTYEQYF.

A few counts support this clone. At one of its ends the junction is not consistent with the germline gene, which may arise from a read error. This sequence joins TRBV20-1 and TRBJ1-2; TRBD1 matches at 9 bases. Germline loops: CDR1 DFQATT, CDR2 SNEGSKA (reference sequence). The CDR3 covers 11 residues. Here the CDR3 reads CSARDRGQGIF. The CDR3 region has the DNA TGCAGTGCTAGAGATCGGGGACAGGGAATATTC.

The V call is TRBV4-2, the J call TRBJ1-5; D unclear. There are 14 residues in the CDR3. CDR1 is LGHNA, CDR2 YNFKEQ, per germline. V was pared by 3 bases and J by 5 bases, with 11 bases between. CDR3 region: CASSHPRVDQPQHF. The DNA of the CDR3 is TGTGCCAGCAGCCACCCCCGGGTTGATCAGCCCCAGCATTTT.

This clone was seen once. The chain employs TRBV7-3 and TRBJ1-5; 9 bases are shared with TRBD1. The CDR3 spans 13 residues. The germline V gene has CDR1 SGHTA and CDR2 FQGTGA. With 7 bases clipped from V and 7 bases from J, the junction kept 5 bases outside the gene matches. The CDR3 is CASTWDRAQPQHF. Written as DNA, the CDR3 is TGTGCCAGCACCTGGGACAGGGCACAGCCCCAGCATTTT.

The V call is TRBV19, the J call TRBJ2-7; TRBD1 is a possible D gene (5 bases). Germline V gene lookup returns CDR1 LNHDA and CDR2 SQIVND (reference sequence). V lost 4 bases and J 2 bases, leaving 12 bases between the germline ends. The CDR3 extends over 14 amino acids. CDR3 amino acids: CASSTRQITYEQYF. CDR3 DNA: TGTGCCAGTAGTACCCGACAGATCACCTACGAGCAGTACTTC.

V and J are TRBV29-1 and TRBJ1-1; a weak D match, TRBD1 (6 bases). Trimming pared 6 bases from V and 1 base from J, leaving 12 bases between. The germline V gene encodes CDR1 SQVTM and CDR2 ANQGSEA. The CDR3 extends over 13 amino acids. The CDR3 loop is CSVNRAENTEAFF. DNA for the CDR3: TGCAGCGTAAACAGGGCGGAGAACACTGAAGCTTTCTTT.

This clone was recorded only once. The chain recombines TRBV18 with TRBJ2-5; D gene unclear. Trimming pared 6 bases from V and 4 bases from J, leaving 9 bases between. The CDR3 length is 12 residues. The germline V gene encodes CDR1 KGHSH and CDR2 LQKENI. CDR3 sequence reads: CASSPLAETQYF. The CDR3 DNA reads TGTGCCAGCTCCCCATTGGCAGAGACCCAGTACTTC. The variable domain in full, completed from reference TRBV18 and TRBJ2-5, reads NAGVMQNPRHLVRRRGQEARLRCSPMKGHSHVYWYRQLPEEGLKFMVYLQKENIIDESGMPKERFSAEFPKEGPSILRIQQVVRGDSAAYFCASSPLAETQYFGPGTRLLVL.